This TCR beta chain comes out of a study of cytomegalovirus exposure and HLA in healthy donors. At sampling all donors were nominally healthy, likely with unrecorded immune exposures. Remarks on this clone: The antigen is undetermined.

A multiplex PCR was run with 60 Vbeta primers and 13 Jbeta primers. Repertoires were generated with immunoSEQ multiplex PCR, while TCRdb's copy carries only in-frame clones and drops some. The ten most abundant clones cover approximately 2% of a sample with under 70,000 clones. Findings and limits, study-wide: Productive rates of about 87% or about 30% were seen for most TCR beta V segments in an earlier analysis. An ancestry cluster, one associated with Asian ancestry, reportedly showed fewer N-insertions than the approximately 660-donor mean in a later analysis. It was around 160 TCR beta chains that were listed as cytomegalovirus-associated.

Germline V gene data show CDR1 as MNHNS and CDR2 as SASEGT. The V end was cut by 2 bases, the J end by 2 bases, with 9 bases between. The CDR3 runs 14 residues. The sample taken for sequencing was PBMCs. The receptor comes from a young woman in good health and CMV-seronegative. This rearrangement joins TRBV6-1 to TRBJ1-1; D is unresolved. The CDR3 protein is CASSEHTANTEAFF. The CDR3 region has the DNA TGTGCCAGCAGTGAACACACAGCAAACACTGAAGCTTTCTTT.